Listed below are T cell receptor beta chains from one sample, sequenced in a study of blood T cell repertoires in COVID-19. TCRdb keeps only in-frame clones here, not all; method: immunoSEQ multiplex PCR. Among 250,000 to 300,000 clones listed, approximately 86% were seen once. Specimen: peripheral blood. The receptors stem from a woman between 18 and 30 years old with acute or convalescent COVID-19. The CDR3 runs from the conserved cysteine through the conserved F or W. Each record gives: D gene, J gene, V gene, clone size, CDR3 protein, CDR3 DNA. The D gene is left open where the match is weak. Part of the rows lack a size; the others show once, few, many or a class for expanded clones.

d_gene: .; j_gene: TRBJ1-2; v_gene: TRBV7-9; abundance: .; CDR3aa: CASSRFGGRSNYGYTF; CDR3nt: TGTGCCAGCAGTCGATTTGGGGGGAGGTCAAACTATGGCTACACCTTC
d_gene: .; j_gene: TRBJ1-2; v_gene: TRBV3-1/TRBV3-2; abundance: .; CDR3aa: CASSQEHQGYYGYTF; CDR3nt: TGTGCCAGCAGCCAAGAGCATCAGGGCTACTATGGCTACACCTTC
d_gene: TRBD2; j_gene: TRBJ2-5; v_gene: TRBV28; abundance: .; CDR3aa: CASSRLPEREGIQETQYF; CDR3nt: TGTGCCAGCAGTCGTCTCCCCGAGCGGGAGGGCATCCAAGAGACCCAGTACTTC
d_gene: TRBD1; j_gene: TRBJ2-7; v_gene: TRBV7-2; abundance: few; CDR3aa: CASSSTGGSYEQYF; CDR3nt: TGTGCCAGCAGCTCCACAGGGGGCTCCTACGAGCAGTACTTC
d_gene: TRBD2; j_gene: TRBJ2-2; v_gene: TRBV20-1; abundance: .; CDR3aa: CSASDGRRTGELFF; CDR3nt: TGCAGTGCTAGTGACGGGAGGCGAACCGGGGAGCTGTTTTTT
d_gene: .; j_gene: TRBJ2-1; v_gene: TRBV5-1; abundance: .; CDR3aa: CASSLRGGLDEQFF; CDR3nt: TGCGCCAGCAGCTTGAGGGGGGGCCTCGATGAGCAGTTCTTC
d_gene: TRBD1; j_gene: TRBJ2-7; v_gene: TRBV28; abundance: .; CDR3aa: CASGTGTDREQYF; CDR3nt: TGTGCCAGCGGAACCGGGACAGACCGCGAGCAGTACTTC
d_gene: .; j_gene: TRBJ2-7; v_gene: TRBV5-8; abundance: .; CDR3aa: CASSLVPGNEQYF; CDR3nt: TGTGCCAGCAGCTTGGTCCCAGGGAACGAGCAGTACTTC
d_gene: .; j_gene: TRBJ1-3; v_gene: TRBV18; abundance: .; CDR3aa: CASSPGTQGVPGNTIYF; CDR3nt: TGTGCCAGCTCACCCGGCACGCAGGGCGTACCGGGAAACACCATATATTTT
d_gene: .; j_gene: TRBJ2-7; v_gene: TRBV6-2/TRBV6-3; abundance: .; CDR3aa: CASSYPVHVQGQETYEQYF; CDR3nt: TGTGCCAGCAGTTACCCAGTTCATGTTCAGGGGCAAGAGACCTACGAGCAGTACTTC
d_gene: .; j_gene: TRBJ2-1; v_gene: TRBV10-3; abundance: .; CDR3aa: CAISVEGAVYNEQFF; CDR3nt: TGTGCCATCAGTGTGGAGGGAGCAGTATACAATGAGCAGTTCTTC
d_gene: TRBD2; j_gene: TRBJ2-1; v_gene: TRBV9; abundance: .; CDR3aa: CASSPGGTSGGDEQFF; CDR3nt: TGTGCCAGCAGCCCAGGGGGGACTAGCGGTGGGGATGAGCAGTTCTTC
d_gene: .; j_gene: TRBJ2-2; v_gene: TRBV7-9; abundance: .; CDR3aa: CASSTTLGRKNTGELFF; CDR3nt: TGTGCCAGCAGCACCACCTTGGGGCGGAAAAACACCGGGGAGCTGTTTTTT
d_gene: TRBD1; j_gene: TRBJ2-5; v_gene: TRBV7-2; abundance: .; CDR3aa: CASSLGTTGDFRKTQYF; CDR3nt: TGTGCCAGCAGCTTAGGCACTACAGGGGATTTTAGAAAGACCCAGTACTTC
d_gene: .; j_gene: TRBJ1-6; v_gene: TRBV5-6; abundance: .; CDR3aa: CASSLGYQGPLRALHF; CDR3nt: TGTGCCAGCAGCTTGGGGTACCAGGGGCCGCTTAGGGCCCTCCACTTT
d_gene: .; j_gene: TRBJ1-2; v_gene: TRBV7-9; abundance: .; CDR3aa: CASSLVGERGYTF; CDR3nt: TGTGCCAGCAGCTTAGTCGGGGAGCGCGGCTACACCTTC
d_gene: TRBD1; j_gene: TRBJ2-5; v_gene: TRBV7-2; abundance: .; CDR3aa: CASSRTGALGETQYF; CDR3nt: TGTGCCAGCAGCAGGACAGGAGCCTTGGGGGAGACCCAGTACTTC
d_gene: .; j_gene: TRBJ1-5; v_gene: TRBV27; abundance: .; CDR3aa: CASSYTKNGNQPQHF; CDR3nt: TGTGCCAGCAGTTACACCAAAAACGGCAATCAGCCCCAGCATTTT
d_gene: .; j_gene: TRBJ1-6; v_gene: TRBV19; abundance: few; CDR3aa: CASSITGFGTPLHF; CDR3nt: TGTGCCAGTAGTATCACAGGGTTCGGGACACCCCTCCACTTT
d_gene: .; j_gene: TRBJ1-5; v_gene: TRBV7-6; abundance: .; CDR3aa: CASSLDWGGISNQPQHF; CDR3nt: TGTGCCAGCAGCTTAGATTGGGGGGGAATAAGCAATCAGCCCCAGCATTTT
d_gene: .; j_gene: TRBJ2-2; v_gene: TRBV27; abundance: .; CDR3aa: CASSLGTPRRTGELFF; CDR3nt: TGTGCCAGCAGTTTGGGGACACCCCGACGGACCGGGGAGCTGTTTTTT
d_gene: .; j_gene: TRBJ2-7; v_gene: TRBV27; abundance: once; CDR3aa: CASSPQTSLGEQYF; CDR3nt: TGTGCCAGCAGTCCCCAGACTAGTTTGGGCGAGCAGTACTTC
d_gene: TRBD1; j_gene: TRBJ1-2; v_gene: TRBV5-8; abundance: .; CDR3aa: CASSQQGAVYGYTF; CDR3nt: TGTGCCAGCAGCCAACAGGGGGCTGTCTATGGCTACACCTTC
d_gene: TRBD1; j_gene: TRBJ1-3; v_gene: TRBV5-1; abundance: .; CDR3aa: CASSLDGTGSDTIYF; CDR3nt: TGCGCCAGCAGCTTGGATGGGACAGGCTCCGACACCATATATTTT
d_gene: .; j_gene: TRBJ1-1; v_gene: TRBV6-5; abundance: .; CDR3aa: CASSYFGGDTEAFF; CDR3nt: TGTGCCAGCAGTTACTTTGGGGGGGACACTGAAGCTTTCTTT
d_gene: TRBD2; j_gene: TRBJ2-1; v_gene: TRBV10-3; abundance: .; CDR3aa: CAISESLAGGPRSNEQFF; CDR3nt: TGTGCCATCAGTGAGAGCCTAGCGGGAGGGCCCAGGTCCAATGAGCAGTTCTTC
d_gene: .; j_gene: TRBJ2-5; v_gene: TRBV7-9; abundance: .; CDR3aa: CASSSGDYRKTQYF; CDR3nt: TGTGCCAGCAGCTCAGGGGACTACCGGAAGACCCAGTACTTC
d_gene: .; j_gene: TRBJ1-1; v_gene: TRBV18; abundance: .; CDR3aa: CASSPRTSTVMTEAFF; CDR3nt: TGTGCCAGCTCACCACGGACGTCGACAGTCATGACTGAAGCTTTCTTT
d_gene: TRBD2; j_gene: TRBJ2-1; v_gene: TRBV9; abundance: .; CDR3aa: CASSATSGSHEQFF; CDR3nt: TGTGCCAGCAGCGCGACTAGCGGGAGTCATGAGCAGTTCTTC
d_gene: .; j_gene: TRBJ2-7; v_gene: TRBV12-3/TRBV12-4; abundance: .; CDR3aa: CASSRIQGYEQYF; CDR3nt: TGTGCCAGCAGCCGCATACAGGGTTACGAGCAGTACTTC
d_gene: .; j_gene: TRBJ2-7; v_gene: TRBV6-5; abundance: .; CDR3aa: CASTFARGASYEQYF; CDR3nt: TGTGCCAGCACCTTTGCCAGGGGCGCATCCTACGAGCAGTACTTC
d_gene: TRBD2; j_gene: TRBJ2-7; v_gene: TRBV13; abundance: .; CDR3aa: CASSTSGSGNEQYF; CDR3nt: TGTGCCAGCAGCACAAGCGGGAGTGGGAACGAGCAGTACTTC
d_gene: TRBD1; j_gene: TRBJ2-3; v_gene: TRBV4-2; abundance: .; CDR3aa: CASSQEGRVGGFDTQYF; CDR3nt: TGTGCCAGCAGCCAAGAGGGGCGTGTAGGGGGCTTTGATACGCAGTATTTT
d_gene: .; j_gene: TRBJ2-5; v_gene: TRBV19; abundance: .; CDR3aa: CASSIGSSGVKETQYF; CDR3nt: TGTGCCAGTAGTATAGGCTCGTCCGGGGTGAAAGAGACCCAGTACTTC
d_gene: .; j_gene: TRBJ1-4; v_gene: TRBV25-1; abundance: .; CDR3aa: CASSELGLTNEKLFF; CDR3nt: TGTGCCAGCAGTGAATTGGGGCTAACTAATGAAAAACTGTTTTTT
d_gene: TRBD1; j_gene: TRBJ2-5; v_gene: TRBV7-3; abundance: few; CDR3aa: CASSLTSDRAQTQYF; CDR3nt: TGTGCCAGCAGCTTAACGAGCGACAGGGCGCAGACCCAGTACTTC
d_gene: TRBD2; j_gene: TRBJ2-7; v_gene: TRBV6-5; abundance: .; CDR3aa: CASSPTSVYEQYF; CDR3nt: TGTGCCAGCAGCCCGACTAGCGTCTACGAGCAGTACTTC
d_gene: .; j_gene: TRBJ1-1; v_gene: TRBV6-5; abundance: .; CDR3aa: CASSYIQGREAEAFF; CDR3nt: TGTGCCAGCAGTTACATTCAGGGGAGGGAGGCTGAAGCTTTCTTT
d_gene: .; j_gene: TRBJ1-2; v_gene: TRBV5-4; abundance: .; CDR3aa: CASSLDRNYGYTF; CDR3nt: TGTGCCAGCAGCTTGGACAGGAACTATGGCTACACCTTC
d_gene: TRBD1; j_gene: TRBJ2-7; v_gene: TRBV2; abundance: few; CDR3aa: CASTTGKWYEQYF; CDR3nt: TGTGCCAGCACGACAGGGAAATGGTACGAGCAGTACTTC
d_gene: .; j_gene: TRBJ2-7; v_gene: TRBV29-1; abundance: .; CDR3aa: CSVGSSYEQYF; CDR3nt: TGCAGCGTCGGGTCATCCTACGAGCAGTACTTC
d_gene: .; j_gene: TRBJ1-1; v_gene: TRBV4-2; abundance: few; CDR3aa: CASSPQGREGTEAFF; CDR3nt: TGTGCCAGCAGCCCACAGGGTAGGGAGGGCACTGAAGCTTTCTTT
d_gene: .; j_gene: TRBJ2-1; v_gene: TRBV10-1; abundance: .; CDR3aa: CASSESLGSSYNEQFF; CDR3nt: TGCGCCAGCAGTGAGAGCCTAGGTAGCTCCTACAATGAGCAGTTCTTC
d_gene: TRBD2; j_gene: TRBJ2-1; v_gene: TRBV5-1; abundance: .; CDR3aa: CASSLMGLAGTFNNEQFF; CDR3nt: TGCGCCAGCAGCTTGATGGGACTAGCGGGAACGTTTAACAATGAGCAGTTCTTC
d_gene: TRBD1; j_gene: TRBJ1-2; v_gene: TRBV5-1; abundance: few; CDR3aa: CASSLGQGNGYTF; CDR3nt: TGCGCCAGCAGCCTGGGACAGGGGAACGGCTACACCTTC
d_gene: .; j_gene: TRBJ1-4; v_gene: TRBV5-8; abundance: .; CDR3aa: CASSLAAQGGLFF; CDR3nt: TGTGCCAGCAGCTTGGCCGCTCAGGGCGGACTGTTTTTT
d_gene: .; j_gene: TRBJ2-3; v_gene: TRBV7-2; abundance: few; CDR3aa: CASSFWYGATDTQYF; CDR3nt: TGTGCCAGCAGCTTTTGGTATGGGGCCACAGATACGCAGTATTTT
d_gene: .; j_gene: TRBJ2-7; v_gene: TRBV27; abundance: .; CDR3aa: CASSSRDISYEQYF; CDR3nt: TGTGCCAGCAGTTCCCGGGACATTTCCTACGAGCAGTACTTC